This T cell receptor (beta chain) was identified during a study of blood T cell repertoires in COVID-19. The CDR3 is 12 residues long. Germline lookup yields CDR1 SGHTA and CDR2 FQGTGA. The V end was cut by 4 bases, the J end by 4 bases, with 7 bases between. Profiling relied on immunoSEQ multiplex PCR, and the TCRdb table lists in-frame clones only, not all of them. The sample lists roughly 190,000 clones; roughly four fifths were seen once. The chain has TRBV7-3 and TRBJ2-5, with D possibly matching TRBD1 (6 bases). The receptor comes from a woman aged 40 to 50 with acute or convalescent COVID-19. Sequenced material: peripheral blood. The CDR3, as DNA: TGTGCCAGCAGCTCACAGGGAGAGACCCAGTACTTC. Amino acid sequence: CASSSQGETQYF. The variable domain in full, with the rest retrieved from reference TRBV7-3 and TRBJ2-5, is GAGVSQTPSNKVTEKGKYVELRCDPISGHTALYWYRQSLGQGPEFLIYFQGTGAADDSGLPNDRFFAVRPEGSVSTLKIQRTERGDSAVYLCASSSQGETQYFGPGTRLLVL.